This TCR beta chain was sequenced for a study of cytomegalovirus exposure and HLA in healthy donors. PCR employed 60 Vbeta and 13 Jbeta primers. Clones were read by immunoSEQ multiplex PCR, and TCRdb kept only the in-frame ones, dropping some. The table has approximately 210,000 clones, 70% to 80% seen once; the top ten hold over 1.5%. Overall study results and limits: Being productive about 87% or about 30% of the time was typical of most TCR beta V segments in an earlier analysis. A later analysis found common viral pathogens apparently linked to several of the most significant clusters.

Regarding this clone: No antigen is known for it.

Per germline, CDR1 LGHNA and CDR2 YNFKEQ. CDR3 length: 14 residues. Trimming removed 0 bases from V and 2 bases from J, with 7 bases in between. The sequencing sample was made of PBMCs. The V gene is TRBV4-2, the J gene TRBJ1-2; D not certain. This receptor was obtained from a girl aged 10 to 17 in good health and CMV-seropositive. CDR3 sequence reads: CASSQDGGNYGYTF. The CDR3 nucleotides read TGTGCCAGCAGCCAAGATGGCGGAAACTATGGCTACACCTTC.